This TCR beta chain is drawn from a study of Ad26.COV2.S vaccination and SARS-CoV-2 variants. The treatment was: 19 received Ad26.COV2.S at low or high dose, single or two shots; several received placebo; per-sample allocation not given. The samples date from day 63 after the first vaccine or placebo injection. Ad26 vector vaccine expressed Wuhan-strain SARS-CoV-2 spike. Measured with immunoSEQ multiplex PCR; TCRdb has only the in-frame clones, and not every one. The top ten clones hold 5.5% of a sample with 300,000 to 350,000 clones, approximately 87% of them seen once. The germline V gene encodes CDR1 SGHTA and CDR2 FQGNSA. Trimming stripped 3 bases from V and 4 bases from J, with 15 bases between. This CDR3 region has 15 residues. This clone is a singleton in its sample.

This chain links TRBV7-2 with TRBJ1-1; the D is unclear. This clonotype was sampled from a person aged 18-60 years who received the Ad26.COV2.S COVID-19 vaccine or a placebo. The sample consisted of peripheral blood, taken in a trial of Ad26.COV2.S vaccine versus placebo. The CDR3 sequence: CASSLSPTASTEAFF. Written as DNA, the CDR3 is TGTGCCAGCAGCTTGTCCCCGACGGCCAGCACTGAAGCTTTCTTT. Looking up the rest from reference TRBV7-2 and TRBJ1-1 gives the full variable domain: GAGVSQSPSNKVTEKGKDVELRCDPISGHTALYWYRQSLGQGLEFLIYFQGNSAPDKSGLPSDRFSAERTGGSVSTLTIQRTQQEDSAVYLCASSLSPTASTEAFFGQGTRLTVV.